The 22 T cell receptor beta chains presented below share a single source sample, sequenced in a study of cytomegalovirus exposure and HLA in healthy donors. Both 60 Vbeta primers and 13 Jbeta primers went into the PCR. Here immunoSEQ multiplex PCR was the method, and the copy in TCRdb shows in-frame clones only, minus some. In all, the sample yields 150,000 to 200,000 clones. Material: PBMCs. These receptors were collected from a woman younger than 35 in good health and CMV-seropositive.

This chain uses TRBV19 with TRBJ2-3, with 8 bases matching TRBD1. This CDR3 has 15 residues. Trimming took 6 bases from V and 2 from J; bases not matched to a gene: 7. Germline V gene sequence: CDR1 LNHDA, CDR2 SQIVND (reference sequence). Here the CDR3 DNA reads TGTGCCAGTAGCATAAACAGGGGGTTCACAGATACGCAGTATTTT. Protein product: CASSINRGFTDTQYF.

The rearrangement links TRBV18 to TRBJ2-3; possible D gene TRBD1, 6 bases. Germline V gene sequence: CDR1 KGHSH, CDR2 LQKENI. Between the trimmed V and J ends, which lost 4 bases and 4 bases, there was a span of 9 bases. CDR3 length: 13 amino acids. This CDR3 is CASSLRGADTQYF. Written as DNA, the CDR3 is TGTGCCAGCTCACTCAGGGGTGCAGATACGCAGTATTTT.

The genes are TRBV13 and TRBJ1-1; 9 bases align to TRBD1. CDR1 and CDR2 (germline): PRHDT, FYEKMQ (reference sequence). J was trimmed by 3 bases and V by 4 bases; bases with no gene match: 12. The CDR3 consists of 17 residues. The CDR3 coding sequence is TGTGCCAGCAGCTCTCTTTTGAAGACAGGGGGGCACACTGAAGCTTTCTTT. Amino acids: CASSSLLKTGGHTEAFF.

V gene TRBV27 combines with J gene TRBJ1-2; tentatively, D is TRBD1 (6 bases). The CDR3 contains 12 residues. Germline V gives CDR1 MNHEY, CDR2 SMNVEV (reference sequence). V was trimmed by 8 bases and J by 6 bases, leaving 13 bases between them. CDR3 in amino acids: CASWGQGNGYTF. The DNA of the CDR3 is TGTGCCAGCTGGGGGCAGGGGAATGGCTACACCTTC.

J is TRBJ2-5 and V is TRBV7-3, with 7 bases matching TRBD1. J gave up 2 bases and V 5 bases, and 8 bases lay outside the gene matches. Germline V CDR1 and CDR2: SGHTA, FQGTGA. CDR3 size: 15 residues. The CDR3 region has the DNA TGTGCCAGCAGCACAGGGGACCAATATCAAGAGACCCAGTACTTC. As protein: CASSTGDQYQETQYF.

This chain joins TRBV5-1 and TRBJ2-1, with 7 bases lining up with TRBD1. Per the germline V gene, CDR1 is SGHRS and CDR2 is YFSETQ. The CDR3 is 15 residues long. V lost 5 bases to trimming and J lost 4 bases; unmatched junction nucleotides: 9. The CDR3 DNA reads as TGCGCCAGCAGGGGCCAGGGACAGAGATACAATGAGCAGTTCTTC. Amino acids: CASRGQGQRYNEQFF. Looking up the rest from reference TRBV5-1 and TRBJ2-1 gives the full variable domain: KAGVTQTPRYLIKTRGQQVTLSCSPISGHRSVSWYQQTPGQGLQFLFEYFSETQRNKGNFPGRFSGRQFSNSRSEMNVSTLELGDSALYLCASRGQGQRYNEQFFGPGTRLTVL.

This CDR3 is CATEGQGGSPLHF. CDR3 sequence (DNA): TGTGCCACCGAAGGACAGGGCGGTTCACCCCTCCACTTT. The chain has TRBV15 and TRBJ1-6; 8 bases are a match to TRBD1. The CDR3 covers 13 residues. V trimming: 8 bases; J trimming: 9 bases; junction bases outside the gene matches: 6. Germline CDR1 LNHNV, CDR2 YYDKDF (reference sequence).

The V and J genes are TRBV11-3 and TRBJ1-1, with D unresolved. This CDR3 has 13 residues. V lost 4 bases and J 6 bases, leaving 12 bases between the germline ends. In germline, CDR1 is SGHNT, CDR2 YENEEA. CDR3 sequence (DNA): TGTGCCAGCAGCTCCGTAGGGAGGTCTGAAGCTTTCTTT. Translating gives CASSSVGRSEAFF.

The V call is TRBV4-3, the J call TRBJ2-7; 10 positions agree with TRBD1. The CDR3 is 17 residues long. CDR1 is LGHNA and CDR2 is YSLEER in the germline V gene. After removal of 0 bases from V and 2 bases from J, the junction contained 7 bases not matched to a gene. The CDR3 bases are TGCGCCAGCAGCCAAGATTCGACGGGACAGGGGACCTACGAGCAGTACTTC. Translating it yields CASSQDSTGQGTYEQYF.

The rearrangement joins TRBV11-1 to TRBJ1-1; 7 nucleotides agree with TRBD1. With V trimmed by 5 bases and J by 5 bases, 14 bases remained unmatched. The CDR3 extends over 16 amino acids. The V gene's germline CDR1 is SGHAT and CDR2 FQDESV (reference sequence). The CDR3 loop is CASSKTGQAVGTEAFF. The CDR3 DNA reads TGTGCCAGCAGCAAAACCGGACAGGCGGTAGGGACTGAAGCTTTCTTT.

CDR3 in DNA: TGTGCCAGCAGTGAATGGGGACTAGCGGTCACAGATACGCAGTATTTT. It codes for CASSEWGLAVTDTQYF. V gene TRBV25-1 combines with J gene TRBJ2-3; 11 nucleotides agree with TRBD2. Germline lookup yields CDR1 MGHDK and CDR2 SYGVNS. The junction had 2 bases not matched to a gene; V was cut back by 1 base and J by 2 bases. This CDR3 contains 16 residues.

V usage is TRBV6-1 and J usage is TRBJ2-3, with D unclear. This CDR3 has 14 residues. Trimming removed 1 base at V and 1 base at J, with 6 bases between. CDR1 MNHNS and CDR2 SASEGT come from the germline V gene. The CDR3 coding sequence is TGTGCCAGCAGTGAAGGTAGTGGCACAGATACGCAGTATTTT. This sequence encodes CASSEGSGTDTQYF.

The chain employs TRBV6-1 and TRBJ2-3, with unresolved D. V lost 6 bases to trimming and J lost 5 bases, with 9 bases between them. The germline V gene encodes CDR1 MNHNS and CDR2 SASEGT. This CDR3 has 12 residues. CDR3 loop: CASSRGLDTQYF. The CDR3 DNA follows: TGTGCCAGCAGCAGAGGATTAGATACGCAGTATTTT.

J is TRBJ2-6 and V is TRBV2; no definite D call. From germline, CDR1 is SNHLY and CDR2 FYNNEI. V was pared by 5 bases and J by 2 bases, with 10 bases between. The CDR3 runs 15 residues. CDR3 coding DNA: TGTGCCAGCAGTATACTGCAGGCTGGGGCCAACGTCCTGACTTTC. It is translated as CASSILQAGANVLTF.

In the case of this clone: One end of the junction varies from germline; a read error may be responsible. The chain couples TRBV7-7 to TRBJ2-1, with D possibly matching TRBD2 (6 bases). The CDR3 extends over 13 amino acids. Germline lookup yields CDR1 SSHAT and CDR2 FNYEAQ (reference sequence). The CDR3 sequence is CASSLAERGEQFF. The DNA for the CDR3 is TGTGCTAGCAGCTTAGCGGAGCGAGGTGAGCAGTTCTTC. Full variable domain (remainder filled in from reference TRBV7-7 and TRBJ2-1): GAGVSQSPRYKVTKRGQDVTLRCDPISSHATLYWYQQALGQGPEFLTYFNYEAQPDKSGLPSDRFSAERPEGSISTLTIQRTEQRDSAMYRCASSLAERGEQFFGPGTRLTVL.

This chain joins TRBV7-2 and TRBJ1-4, with 8 positions matching TRBD1. The CDR3 spans 15 residues. V gave up 5 bases and J gave up 5 bases; unmatched junction bases: 7. The germline CDR1 and CDR2 sequences are SGHTA and FQGNSA. The CDR3 nucleotides are TGTGCCAGCAGCCCAGGGACAGGAAGGAATGAAAAACTGTTTTTT. It translates to CASSPGTGRNEKLFF.

The chain couples TRBV30 to TRBJ1-1; unclear D gene. Germline V gene data show CDR1 as GTSNPN and CDR2 as SVGIG (reference sequence). V gave up 3 bases and J gave up 1 base, with 12 bases separating them. The CDR3 is 14 residues long. CDR3 sequence (DNA): TGTGCCTGGAGAAACCGATTCGGGAACACTGAAGCTTTCTTT. Translating it yields CAWRNRFGNTEAFF.

The CDR3 loop is CASSPGRDQPQHF. CDR3 nucleotides: TGTGCCAGCTCGCCGGGGAGGGATCAGCCCCAGCATTTT. V is TRBV18 and J is TRBJ1-5; D remains ambiguous. The V and J ends lost 6 bases and 5 bases respectively, with 11 bases between them. This CDR3 has 13 residues. Germline V CDR1 and CDR2: KGHSH, LQKENI.

V gene TRBV2 combines with J gene TRBJ2-2, with 10 bases matching TRBD1. CDR1 is SNHLY, CDR2 FYNNEI, per germline. This CDR3 region has 15 residues. V dropped 6 bases and J dropped 5; count of bases not matched to a gene: 6. CDR3 residues: CASSPRTGGTGELFF. CDR3 sequence (DNA): TGTGCCAGCAGCCCAAGGACAGGGGGGACCGGGGAGCTGTTTTTT. Together with reference TRBV2 and TRBJ2-2, the CDR3 gives the full variable domain: EPEVTQTPSHQVTQMGQEVILRCVPISNHLYFYWYRQILGQKVEFLVSFYNNEISEKSEIFDDQFSVERPDGSNFTLKIRSTKLEDSAMYFCASSPRTGGTGELFFGEGSRLTVL.

The V and J genes are TRBV7-9 and TRBJ2-5; 8 bases map to TRBD1. The DNA end is more similar to TRBJ2-7, so the J call may be wrong. Germline-derived CDR1 and CDR2 are SEHNR and FQNEAQ (reference sequence). The CDR3 consists of 14 residues. The CDR3 protein is CASSPPDRDHEQYF. The CDR3 nucleotides read TGTGCCAGCAGCCCGCCGGACAGGGACCACGAGCAGTACTTC.

This sequence joins TRBV19 and TRBJ1-4; 7 nucleotides line up with TRBD1. This CDR3 has 16 amino acids. The germline CDR1 and CDR2 sequences are LNHDA and SQIVND (reference sequence). Germline trimming cut 1 base from V and 11 bases from J; bases unmatched to any gene: 13. The CDR3 sequence is CASSIGADRDREKLFF. The DNA of the CDR3 is TGTGCCAGTAGTATAGGGGCTGACAGGGACCGTGAGAAACTGTTTTTT.

This sequence joins TRBV28 and TRBJ2-1; 10 positions match TRBD1. The germline gives CDR1 MDHEN, CDR2 SYDVKM. With 3 bases clipped from V and 3 bases from J, the junction kept 5 bases outside the gene matches. The CDR3 consists of 16 residues. The chain's CDR3 is CASSFRDRGIYNEQFF. The CDR3 region has the DNA TGTGCCAGCAGTTTTCGGGACAGGGGAATCTACAATGAGCAGTTCTTC. Complete variable domain (other parts from reference TRBV28 and TRBJ2-1): DVKVTQSSRYLVKRTGEKVFLECVQDMDHENMFWYRQDPGLGLRLIYFSYDVKMKEKGDIPEGYSVSREKKERFSLILESASTNQTSMYLCASSFRDRGIYNEQFFGPGTRLTVL.